This passage covers 2 T cell receptor beta chains from one sample sequenced in a study of cytomegalovirus exposure and HLA in healthy donors. A multiplex PCR was run with 60 Vbeta primers and 13 Jbeta primers. TCRdb's table, derived via immunoSEQ multiplex PCR, lists solely in-frame clones and lacks some. The table gives about 140,000 clones; the top ten clones make up less than 3.5% of it. Sequencing was done on a sample of PBMCs. The receptor source for this set is a man in his forties in good health and CMV-seronegative.

The V gene is TRBV7-7, the J gene TRBJ2-1, with 10 bases that match TRBD2. Trimming cost V 1 base and J 4 bases; bases outside gene matches: 4. The CDR3 has 16 residues. Per germline, CDR1 SSHAT and CDR2 FNYEAQ (reference sequence). CDR3 sequence: CASSLGSSGGYNEQFF. CDR3 coding DNA: TGTGCCAGCAGCTTAGGGTCTAGCGGGGGTTACAATGAGCAGTTCTTC. The variable domain in full, completed from reference TRBV7-7 and TRBJ2-1, reads GAGVSQSPRYKVTKRGQDVTLRCDPISSHATLYWYQQALGQGPEFLTYFNYEAQPDKSGLPSDRFSAERPEGSISTLTIQRTEQRDSAMYRCASSLGSSGGYNEQFFGPGTRLTVL.

The V and J genes are TRBV18 and TRBJ1-2, with D perhaps matching TRBD1 (5 bases). Germline-derived CDR1 and CDR2 are KGHSH and LQKENI. The CDR3 is 13 residues long. The germline V and J ends were trimmed by 3 bases and 5 bases, with 10 bases remaining between them. The CDR3 nucleotides read TGTGCCAGCTCACCGACAGAAGGATATGGCTACACCTTC. Translation: CASSPTEGYGYTF. Drawing the rest from reference TRBV18 and TRBJ1-2, the complete variable domain is NAGVMQNPRHLVRRRGQEARLRCSPMKGHSHVYWYRQLPEEGLKFMVYLQKENIIDESGMPKERFSAEFPKEGPSILRIQQVVRGDSAAYFCASSPTEGYGYTFGSGTRLTVV.